This T cell receptor beta chain comes out of a study of blood T cell repertoires in COVID-19 (dated by TCRdb to 2018 to 2020). About the study as a whole: Samples covering the acute and convalescent phases of COVID-19 were provided by collaborators in the United States, Italy and Spain. HLA class I and class II types, where available, came from metadata supplied by the sample provider rather than from assay-based typing. The repertoires were released in a freely available public database meant as a resource for research on the immune response to SARS-CoV-2. Nearly every sample came with metadata listing a de-identified subject ID, COVID-19 status, age in years and sex. Samples were obtained from the ongoing ImmuneRACE study (first 160 participants) and from 1,254 subjects provided by 6 global collaborators. The material from the prospective study consisted of cDNA or gDNA derived from T cells, B-cell-depleted T cells, or PBMCs. Deeply sampled blood TCRbeta repertoires from subjects exposed to, actively infected with, or recovered from COVID-19 were included in the dataset.

CDR1 and CDR2 were assigned from the germline V gene as MDHEN and SYDVKM. The CDR3 contains 18 residues, cysteine and phenylalanine counted. The CDR3 DNA has 54 bases and is translated from base 1. Germline trimming: 4 bases from V, 6 bases from J; junction bases outside gene matches: 11. TCRbeta CDR3 regions were amplified from genomic DNA by means of the immunoSEQ Assay, a bias-controlled multiplex PCR. Under the source paper's analysis protocol: The number of nucleated cells in each sample was estimated from the amplification of reference gene primers within the assay. To quantify the absolute abundance of each unique TCRbeta CDR3 rearrangement, sequence reads were collapsed and filtered. For each sample, productive Simpson clonality was calculated as the square root of Simpson's diversity index over productive rearrangements. The source is immuneACCESS, and TCRdb retained only in-frame sequences with V and J called. Part of the clones is not carried over; for the studies checked, unresolved V genes explain less than half of this, and the remainder is unexplained. V and J calls and clone size are given by that table; D and trimming were obtained from the DNA. This sample gives about 180,000 clones in total; around 80% of them show up just once. 13% to 15% of the sample is held by the ten biggest clonotypes.

The sample holds one count of this clone. Its target antigen remains unknown. The sample holds no much larger clone one base away, and base qualities are not on file. In the prospective study, participants were roughly 18 to 100 years old, resided in fewer than 25 geographic areas of the United States, and were enrolled through a virtual design. Cohort assignment in the prospective study relied on participant-reported clinical history from a screening survey and a study questionnaire. Exposed participants were defined as having been in contact with someone with a PCR-confirmed or clinician-diagnosed COVID-19 case within 2 weeks of study entry. Each participant in the prospective study had whole blood, serum and a nasopharyngeal or oropharyngeal swab collected by mobile phlebotomists. Prospective study participants could optionally give additional blood draws and questionnaires over an approximately 2-month period. Blood samples from the prospective study were shipped frozen or at room temperature prior to DNA extraction.

Study-wide findings and limitations: Clinical and demographic metadata were provided uncurated, with the amount varying by source and participant.

The specimen was PBMCs or T cells enriched from blood (not recorded which). The receptor was derived from a man in his fifties or sixties who had been exposed to COVID-19. The chain uses TRBV28 and TRBJ2-2; TRBD2 agrees with 13 junctional bases. In nucleotides, the sequence is TGTGCCAGCAGTTCCCCGGGCCGGACTAGCGGGAGAGCCGGGGAGCTGTTTTTT. It encodes CASSSPGRTSGRAGELFF.